Listed below are T cell receptor beta chains from one sample, sequenced in a study of T cells after yellow fever vaccination. TCRdb re-derived calls from the 5' RACE reads in MiXCR, one entry per CDR3 protein. The table shows around 300,000 distinct CDR3 sequences, with about an eighth occurring only once. Sequences were derived from CD4+ T cells sorted from PBMCs, sampled 45 days after the yellow fever booster vaccination. Source of these receptors: a man under 40 who received the YFV17D yellow fever vaccine. The CDR3 runs from the conserved cysteine through the conserved F or W. Fields, in order: V gene, clone size, D gene, J gene, CDR3 DNA, CDR3 protein. D genes are given only for firm matches. The size entry is marked missing in some rows and otherwise reads once, few, many or a size class.

V gene: TRBV7-2
clone size: -
D gene: -
J gene: TRBJ2-3
CDR3 DNA: TGTGCCAGCAGCTCAGGGGTAAATACGCAGTATTTT
CDR3 protein: CASSSGVNTQYF

V gene: TRBV12-3/TRBV12-4
clone size: -
D gene: TRBD1
J gene: TRBJ1-1
CDR3 DNA: TGTGCCAGCAGTTTAGGGACTACAGGGGGGACTGAAGCTTTCTTT
CDR3 protein: CASSLGTTGGTEAFF

V gene: TRBV7-9
clone size: few
D gene: TRBD2
J gene: TRBJ2-3
CDR3 DNA: TGTGCCAGCAGCTTACGACTAGCGCGCACAGATACGCAGTATTTT
CDR3 protein: CASSLRLARTDTQYF

V gene: TRBV12-3/TRBV12-4
clone size: -
D gene: -
J gene: TRBJ2-2
CDR3 DNA: TGTGCCAGCACGTCAACTAGGAGCGGGGAGCTGTTTTTT
CDR3 protein: CASTSTRSGELFF

V gene: TRBV7-9
clone size: few
D gene: -
J gene: TRBJ2-2
CDR3 DNA: TGTGCCAGCAGCCGTGGGGCTGGACGGAGCACCGGGGAGCTGTTTTTT
CDR3 protein: CASSRGAGRSTGELFF

V gene: TRBV6-1
clone size: -
D gene: TRBD2
J gene: TRBJ2-3
CDR3 DNA: TGTGCCAGCAGAGTTTTAGCGGGAGGGCCTGGAGATACGCAGTATTTT
CDR3 protein: CASRVLAGGPGDTQYF

V gene: TRBV7-9
clone size: -
D gene: -
J gene: TRBJ2-2
CDR3 DNA: TGTGCCAGCAGCTTAAGGTGGTCGGACACCGGGGAGCTGTTTTTT
CDR3 protein: CASSLRWSDTGELFF

V gene: TRBV20-1
clone size: many
D gene: -
J gene: TRBJ2-7
CDR3 DNA: TGCAGTGCGTACACGGACAACTCCTACGAGCAGTACTTC
CDR3 protein: CSAYTDNSYEQYF

V gene: TRBV10-3
clone size: -
D gene: TRBD2
J gene: TRBJ2-2
CDR3 DNA: TGTGCCATCAGGCCTGCGGGAGGAAACACCGGGGAGCTGTTTTTT
CDR3 protein: CAIRPAGGNTGELFF

V gene: TRBV20-1
clone size: few
D gene: -
J gene: TRBJ2-1
CDR3 DNA: TGCAGTGCTAGGAAGGCTAGAAACTACAATGAGCAGTTCTTC
CDR3 protein: CSARKARNYNEQFF

V gene: TRBV20-1
clone size: -
D gene: TRBD2
J gene: TRBJ2-3
CDR3 DNA: TGCAGTGCTGAATCTAGCGGGAGGGGGAGTGATACGCAGTATTTT
CDR3 protein: CSAESSGRGSDTQYF

V gene: TRBV11-2
clone size: -
D gene: TRBD2
J gene: TRBJ2-1
CDR3 DNA: TGTGCCAGCAGCTTAGTTGGCGGGAGGCCGGATCGTGGCTATGAGCAGTTCTTC
CDR3 protein: CASSLVGGRPDRGYEQFF

V gene: TRBV28
clone size: -
D gene: TRBD2
J gene: TRBJ2-1
CDR3 DNA: TGTGCCATCAGGGCTAGCGGGATTAATGAGCAGTTCTTC
CDR3 protein: CAIRASGINEQFF

V gene: TRBV7-2
clone size: -
D gene: -
J gene: TRBJ2-5
CDR3 DNA: TGTGCCAGCAGCTCTCAGGTGCCTGAGACCCAGTACTTC
CDR3 protein: CASSSQVPETQYF

V gene: TRBV12-3/TRBV12-4
clone size: -
D gene: -
J gene: TRBJ1-5
CDR3 DNA: TGTGCCAGCAGTTTCGGGGGACCTCGGCCCCAGCATTTT
CDR3 protein: CASSFGGPRPQHF

V gene: TRBV28
clone size: -
D gene: TRBD1
J gene: TRBJ2-1
CDR3 DNA: TGTGCCAGCACCTCCTCCCCGGGACAGGGGGCACATGAGCAGTTCTTC
CDR3 protein: CASTSSPGQGAHEQFF

V gene: TRBV27
clone size: -
D gene: -
J gene: TRBJ2-1
CDR3 DNA: TGTGCCAGCGGGCGACGTAACAATGAGCAGTTCTTC
CDR3 protein: CASGRRNNEQFF

V gene: TRBV6-2/TRBV6-3
clone size: few
D gene: -
J gene: TRBJ1-4
CDR3 DNA: TGTGCCAGCAGTTACTCATCGGGAATAACTAATGAAAAACTGTTTTTT
CDR3 protein: CASSYSSGITNEKLFF

V gene: TRBV7-2
clone size: many
D gene: -
J gene: TRBJ2-7
CDR3 DNA: TGTGCCAGCAGGACTAGCTACGAGCAGTACTTC
CDR3 protein: CASRTSYEQYF

V gene: TRBV20-1
clone size: few
D gene: TRBD2
J gene: TRBJ2-7
CDR3 DNA: TGCAGTGCCCCAGGGACTAGCGTCCGAAGGGCCTACGAGCAGTACTTC
CDR3 protein: CSAPGTSVRRAYEQYF